The source of this TCR beta chain is a study of vaccination and CD4 T cells after COVID-19 (dated by TCRdb to the early 2020s). Study-wide context: Every convalescent patient had a positive nasal swab PCR test for SARS-CoV-2, with mild disease in roughly ten patients and severe disease in one. Six males and four females were included in the convalescent cohort, with two Hispanic individuals, seven Caucasians, two Asians and one multiracial person represented. Two doses of either the Pfizer-BioNTech BNT162b2 vaccine (n=8) or the Moderna mRNA-1273 vaccine (n=2) were administered to participants. Post-COVID blood samples from convalescent patients were collected a median of 101 days after diagnosis, with a range of 35 to 161 days. The time from the second vaccine dose to post-vaccine blood sampling had a median of around 72 days and ranged from roughly 12 to 241 days. The cultures were stimulated with overlapping spike peptide pools from SARS-CoV-2 and from the common cold coronaviruses HCoV-NL63, HCoV-OC43 and HCoV-229E. As controls, cultures received a CEFX viral epitope pool (the positive control), an HIV-1 Nef peptide pool (the negative control), or no peptide at all. In around ten COVID-19 convalescent patients and a few infection-naive healthy vaccine recipients, the spike-specific CD4+ TCR repertoire before mRNA vaccination was compared with the repertoire after mRNA vaccination.

The method behind the library was PCR. DNA from cultured CD4+ T cells underwent TCR sequencing with the Oncomine TCR Beta short-read assay at the Johns Hopkins FTIC core. The QIAamp micro DNA kit was used to extract genomic DNA from the cultured CD4+ T cells. Oncomine TCR Beta libraries made from cultured CD4+ T cells were pooled using unique dual indexes and sequenced on an Illumina iSeq 100. The authors processed their data as follows. Non-productive sequences were removed, and CDR3s that did not start with C, did not end with F or W, or were shorter than 7 amino acids were discarded. The MANAFEST web application was used to identify antigen-specific clonotypes by comparing peptide-stimulated wells against reference wells and other culture wells. Positive clones required FDR below 0.05, an odds ratio above 5, and productive frequency above 0.1% in at least two of three replicate wells. A clonotype was classed as cross-reactive if the clonotype showed significant expansion both in SARS-CoV-2 spike wells and in at least one common cold coronavirus spike condition. CDR3 homology was assessed with Levenshtein distances (stringdist) and unrooted phylogenetic trees (ape) in R version 3.6.1. The raw public data were reprocessed by TCRdb itself: fastp quality trimming at Q25, MiXCR clonotype calling, in-frame beta chains only. Every CDR3 protein is listed once, alongside the most common genes and DNA of its rows. The V and J calls were determined by TCRdb, not by the authors. In this sample the table shows about 14,000 distinct CDR3 sequences, 51% of which occur a single time. Jointly, the top ten make up 8% to 13% of the sample.

This specimen's treatment or condition label, per the study, means: approximately nine-day PBMC culture with coronavirus spike peptide pools or control peptides (ViraFEST assay). The study used the ViraFEST assay, which expanded antigen-specific T cells with peptide pools and then identified expanded clonotypes by TCR sequencing. The positive SARS-CoV-2 PCR tests of the convalescent patients were dated from March to December 2020, before the Alpha, Beta and Delta variants emerged in the United States. Each well held around 2.1 million PBMCs cultured with approximately 9.2 ug/ml peptide pools in IMDM containing around 4.5% human AB serum and roughly 10 IU/ml IL-2. Half of the culture medium was replaced with fresh IL-2-containing medium on days 3 and 7. After less than 12 days of culture, CD4+ T cells were isolated by negative selection using the EasySep CD4+ T cell isolation kit. PBMCs were separated from whole blood using Ficoll-Paque Plus gradient centrifugation and then either used fresh or cryopreserved at -140C. In general, triplicate wells were set up for every culture condition.

V and J lose 3 bases and 8 bases, and a span of 10 bases separates them. CDR1 DFQATT and CDR2 SNEGSKA are derived from the germline V gene (reference sequence). The CDR3 spans 12 residues, from the cysteine through the phenylalanine. Only CDR3 DNA is held: 36 bases, read in frame from base 1. Beyond this particular receptor, the publication reports: The study included relatively few convalescent patients and did not analyze early timepoints after natural infection. Although the median number of SARS-CoV-2-reactive clonotypes went up from fewer than 25 after infection to 30 to 45 after vaccination, the increase was not significant. Of the vaccine-specific clones in convalescent patients, 304 of 307, or nearly all, reacted only to SARS-CoV-2 spike and did not cross-react with common cold coronaviruses. In convalescent patients, a median approximately 89% of post-vaccine SARS-CoV-2-reactive clones were detected only after vaccination, suggesting vaccine-specific priming.

By its share of the sample, this clonotype is large (0.1 to 1%). Which antigen it targets is not known. No qualities accompany the bases; no much larger clone lies one base away. The receptor's source is a human donor who had recovered from COVID-19. In this chain, TRBV20-1 is recombined with TRBJ2-2; TRBD2 is possibly the D segment (5 matching bases). Sequences were derived from CD4+ T cells from blood, cultured in vitro, sampled before SARS-CoV-2 vaccination. This receptor carries the CDR3 CSARAGVGELFF. The nucleotide sequence reads TGCAGTGCTAGGGCCGGGGTGGGGGAGCTGTTTTTT.